The rows below give T cell receptor beta chains drawn from one sample of a study of blood T cell repertoires in COVID-19. The table came from immunoSEQ multiplex PCR; TCRdb's copy has only in-frame clones and leaves some out. The repertoire holds over 250,000 clones, with 88% as singletons. Material for sequencing was PBMCs or T cells enriched from blood (not recorded which). These receptors were obtained from a woman between 25 and 40 years old who had recovered from COVID-19. The CDR3 runs from the conserved cysteine through the conserved F or W. Each record gives: V gene, D gene, clone size, J gene, CDR3 protein, CDR3 DNA. D genes are given only for firm matches. Part of the rows lack a size; the others show once, few, many or a class for expanded clones.

V gene: TRBV28
D gene: TRBD1
clone size: NA
J gene: TRBJ1-4
CDR3 protein: CASSLGPQGATTNEKLFF
CDR3 DNA: TGTGCCAGCAGTTTAGGACCCCAGGGGGCCACAACTAATGAAAAACTGTTTTTT

V gene: TRBV27
D gene: NA
clone size: NA
J gene: TRBJ1-3
CDR3 protein: CASSLSAGTGNTIYF
CDR3 DNA: TGTGCCAGCAGTTTATCAGCAGGGACTGGAAACACCATATATTTT

V gene: TRBV10-3
D gene: TRBD1
clone size: few
J gene: TRBJ1-1
CDR3 protein: CAISQTGGDTEAFF
CDR3 DNA: TGTGCCATCAGCCAGACAGGGGGCGATACTGAAGCTTTCTTT

V gene: TRBV27
D gene: TRBD1
clone size: NA
J gene: TRBJ1-5
CDR3 protein: CASSLVDRDRAHGPRGNQPQHF
CDR3 DNA: TGTGCCAGCAGTTTGGTGGACCGGGACAGGGCGCACGGTCCAAGGGGCAATCAGCCCCAGCATTTT

V gene: TRBV5-4
D gene: NA
clone size: once
J gene: TRBJ2-1
CDR3 protein: CASSTGGGEQFF
CDR3 DNA: TGTGCCAGCAGCACCGGTGGAGGTGAGCAGTTCTTC

V gene: TRBV5-4
D gene: TRBD2
clone size: NA
J gene: TRBJ2-2
CDR3 protein: CASSRLGLAGKGDTGELFF
CDR3 DNA: TGTGCCAGCAGCCGACTGGGACTAGCGGGAAAGGGCGACACCGGGGAGCTGTTTTTT

V gene: TRBV5-1
D gene: NA
clone size: NA
J gene: TRBJ1-2
CDR3 protein: CASSSQTEHYGYTF
CDR3 DNA: TGCGCCAGCAGCTCCCAGACAGAACACTATGGCTACACCTTC

V gene: TRBV6-5
D gene: NA
clone size: NA
J gene: TRBJ1-5
CDR3 protein: CASSYSVTGNGQPQHF
CDR3 DNA: TGTGCCAGCAGTTACTCGGTTACAGGGAATGGACAGCCCCAGCATTTT

V gene: TRBV7-8
D gene: NA
clone size: NA
J gene: TRBJ2-3
CDR3 protein: CASGGGASTDTQYF
CDR3 DNA: TGTGCCAGCGGTGGAGGGGCAAGCACAGATACGCAGTATTTT

V gene: TRBV5-1
D gene: TRBD1
clone size: NA
J gene: TRBJ2-2
CDR3 protein: CASSSLTGGTGELFF
CDR3 DNA: TGCGCCAGCAGCAGCCTGACAGGGGGCACCGGGGAGCTGTTTTTT

V gene: TRBV27
D gene: NA
clone size: NA
J gene: TRBJ2-7
CDR3 protein: CASSSASGGREQYF
CDR3 DNA: TGTGCCAGCAGTTCCGCCTCCGGGGGGCGTGAGCAGTACTTC

V gene: TRBV27
D gene: TRBD1
clone size: once
J gene: TRBJ1-1
CDR3 protein: CASSTGVWTEAFF
CDR3 DNA: TGTGCCAGCAGTACAGGGGTATGGACTGAAGCTTTCTTT

V gene: TRBV7-9
D gene: TRBD1
clone size: NA
J gene: TRBJ1-2
CDR3 protein: CASSPLGGQGNYGYTF
CDR3 DNA: TGTGCCAGCAGCCCCTTGGGGGGACAGGGTAACTATGGCTACACCTTC

V gene: TRBV5-6
D gene: TRBD1
clone size: NA
J gene: TRBJ2-7
CDR3 protein: CASSLAEGQGNEQYF
CDR3 DNA: TGTGCCAGCAGCTTGGCCGAGGGACAGGGTAACGAGCAGTACTTC

V gene: TRBV12-3/TRBV12-4
D gene: NA
clone size: NA
J gene: TRBJ1-5
CDR3 protein: CASSNRGFWPQHF
CDR3 DNA: TGTGCCAGCAGTAATAGAGGGTTTTGGCCCCAGCATTTT

V gene: TRBV3-1/TRBV3-2
D gene: TRBD1
clone size: NA
J gene: TRBJ1-2
CDR3 protein: CASSQVGTAPNYGYTF
CDR3 DNA: TGTGCCAGCAGCCAAGTCGGGACAGCCCCTAACTATGGCTACACCTTC

V gene: TRBV1
D gene: NA
clone size: NA
J gene: TRBJ2-1
CDR3 protein: CTSSQSSGRGGNEQFF
CDR3 DNA: TGCACCAGCAGCCAATCTAGCGGGAGGGGAGGCAATGAGCAGTTCTTC

V gene: TRBV7-7
D gene: NA
clone size: NA
J gene: TRBJ2-5
CDR3 protein: CASSLSIGKETQYF
CDR3 DNA: TGTGCCAGCAGCTTATCGATCGGGAAAGAGACCCAGTACTTC

V gene: TRBV7-2
D gene: NA
clone size: NA
J gene: TRBJ2-7
CDR3 protein: CASSQGGRSYEQYF
CDR3 DNA: TGTGCCAGCAGCCAAGGAGGGCGAAGCTACGAGCAGTACTTC

V gene: TRBV19
D gene: TRBD1
clone size: once
J gene: TRBJ1-4
CDR3 protein: CASSVQQGNVEKLFF
CDR3 DNA: TGTGCCAGTAGTGTCCAACAGGGGAATGTCGAAAAACTGTTTTTT

V gene: TRBV10-3
D gene: TRBD1
clone size: NA
J gene: TRBJ1-1
CDR3 protein: CAIRTGGTEAFF
CDR3 DNA: TGTGCCATCAGGACAGGGGGAACTGAAGCTTTCTTT

V gene: TRBV2
D gene: TRBD1
clone size: NA
J gene: TRBJ1-3
CDR3 protein: CASSEALGQEARGNTIYF
CDR3 DNA: TGTGCCAGCAGTGAAGCGCTAGGACAGGAGGCGCGGGGAAACACCATATATTTT

V gene: TRBV27
D gene: NA
clone size: NA
J gene: TRBJ1-6
CDR3 protein: CASSLPKPASPLHF
CDR3 DNA: TGTGCCAGCAGTTTACCGAAGCCCGCTTCACCCCTCCACTTT